This T cell receptor beta chain is drawn from a study of identical twins. Regarding the study as a whole: Shared out-of-frame alpha sequences (those common to twins) showed excess low generation probability.

The CDR3 spans 13 residues. V lost 4 bases to trimming and J lost 0 bases, with 5 bases between them. Germline V lookup: CDR1 SGHDN, CDR2 FVKESK. This clonotype was recorded at least ten times. The antigen remains undetermined. TCRdb reprocessed the 5' RACE reads via MiXCR and lists one record per CDR3 protein. The repertoire holds roughly 260,000 distinct CDR3 sequences, more than 12% seen once, with 8.8% in the top ten. This sequence originates from a woman under 30 in good health. Sequenced sample: memory (CD45RO+) T cells sorted from blood. The chain uses TRBV14 and TRBJ2-3; D uncertain. CDR3 residues: CASSLRSTDTQYF. For the CDR3, the DNA is TGTGCCAGCAGCCTCAGGAGCACAGATACGCAGTATTTT.